The next 21 T cell receptor beta chains were all read from a single sample in a study of T cells in Graves' hyperthyroidism and ophthalmopathy. RNA transcripts served as the template for amplifying TCR beta CDR3 regions. Researchers ran a first-round RT-PCR on the TCR CDR3 using the HTBI primer set. Each CDR3 protein is one row after TCRdb ran MiXCR on the multiplex PCR reads. The table shows around 580,000 distinct CDR3 sequences, with approximately 15% occurring only once. Sequenced material: blood. These receptor sequences come from a woman aged 18-29 years with Graves' hyperthyroidism.

The chain uses TRBV7-8 and TRBJ1-2, with no clear D. Per the germline V gene, CDR1 is SGHVS and CDR2 is FQNEAQ. V gave up 3 bases and J gave up 2 bases, with 13 bases separating them. The CDR3 length is 15 residues. The CDR3 region is CASSFSREMNYGYTF. CDR3 coding DNA: TGTGCCAGCAGCTTTTCACGGGAAATGAACTATGGCTACACCTTC.

The sample holds many counts of this clonotype. Here the CDR3 DNA reads TGTGCCAGCAGAGGCAACAGGGGAACCTCTGGAAACACCATATATTTT. Protein: CASRGNRGTSGNTIYF. The rearrangement links TRBV2 to TRBJ1-3, with 7 bases aligning to TRBD1. With V trimmed by 6 bases and J by 0 bases, 8 bases remained unmatched. Germline V gene lookup returns CDR1 SNHLY and CDR2 FYNNEI. The CDR3 length is 16 residues.

The chain joins TRBV24-1 to TRBJ2-5; TRBD2 aligns across 8 bases. The CDR3 runs to 16 residues. Germline lookup yields CDR1 KGHDR and CDR2 SFDVKD. V was clipped by 1 base and J by 3 bases; unmatched bases: 6. CDR3 protein: CATSDFASGSEETQYF. DNA for the CDR3: TGTGCCACCAGTGATTTCGCTAGCGGGTCCGAAGAGACCCAGTACTTC.

This clonotype has at least ten counts. The rearrangement links TRBV28 to TRBJ2-4; tentatively, D is TRBD1 or TRBD2 (6 bases each). Germline V lookup: CDR1 MDHEN, CDR2 SYDVKM. Trimming removed 7 bases from V and 0 bases from J, with 19 bases in between. The CDR3 loop spans 17 amino acids. The CDR3 region has the DNA TGTGCCAGCACCGGGGGCGATGTTGGGAGAGCCAAAAACATTCAGTACTTC. This translates into CASTGGDVGRAKNIQYF. The full variable domain, completed using reference TRBV28 and TRBJ2-4, is DVKVTQSSRYLVKRTGEKVFLECVQDMDHENMFWYRQDPGLGLRLIYFSYDVKMKEKGDIPEGYSVSREKKERFSLILESASTNQTSMYLCASTGGDVGRAKNIQYFGAGTRLSVL.

This clonotype has only a few counts. The chain has TRBV19 and TRBJ2-1; TRBD2 aligns across 8 bases. CDR3 length: 16 residues. Trimming cost V 6 bases and J 10 bases; bases outside gene matches: 17. Germline values: CDR1 LNHDA, CDR2 SQIVND (reference sequence). The CDR3 bases are TGTGCCAGTAGCAATCGGCGGCGGGGGGCCACCCGGGAGCAGTTCTTC. Translated: CASSNRRRGATREQFF.

This clonotype was counted many times. The rearrangement uses TRBV20-1 and TRBJ2-5; no definite D call. Germline-derived CDR1 and CDR2 are DFQATT and SNEGSKA (reference sequence). Trimming took off 2 bases at V and 0 bases at J, with 13 bases between the two ends. The CDR3 runs 15 residues. The CDR3 DNA reads TGCAGTGCTAGACCGGACGAGCCGTACCAAGAGACCCAGTACTTC. Amino acid sequence: CSARPDEPYQETQYF.

V and J are TRBV28 and TRBJ1-1; D is uncertain. The ends were cut back, 4 bases at V and 1 base at J, with 10 bases in the middle. Germline V gives CDR1 MDHEN, CDR2 SYDVKM. This CDR3 comprises 14 residues. The CDR3 coding sequence is TGTGCCAGCAGTTACGCCCGAGGGAACACTGAAGCTTTCTTT. Protein sequence: CASSYARGNTEAFF.

At least ten counts were recorded for this clonotype. The J gene is TRBJ1-2, the V gene TRBV6-2 or TRBV6-3, with D maybe TRBD1 (5 bases). Trimming took off 2 bases at V and 4 bases at J, with 11 bases between the two ends. CDR3 length: 14 amino acids. CDR1 is MNHEY and CDR2 is SVGEGT in the germline V gene. CDR3 sequence (DNA): TGTGCCAGCAGTTACAACTGGGGCACCTATGGCTACACCTTC. Amino acid sequence: CASSYNWGTYGYTF.

This clonotype was seen only a few times. The chain carries TRBV5-1 and TRBJ2-3, with D possibly TRBD2 on 5 matching bases. Germline-derived CDR1 and CDR2 are SGHRS and YFSETQ. Trimming took 3 bases from V and 0 from J, leaving 14 bases between them. The CDR3 sequence is 16 residues long. CDR3 bases: TGCGCCAGCAGCTCGGGGAGCCTCACTAGCACAGATACGCAGTATTTT. Protein product: CASSSGSLTSTDTQYF. Using reference TRBV5-1 and TRBJ2-3 for the parts outside the CDR3, the full variable domain is KAGVTQTPRYLIKTRGQQVTLSCSPISGHRSVSWYQQTPGQGLQFLFEYFSETQRNKGNFPGRFSGRQFSNSRSEMNVSTLELGDSALYLCASSSGSLTSTDTQYFGPGTRLTVL.

The table lists this clonotype with a count of one. CDR3 residues: CASSQERLAGGWGGTDTQYF. Here the CDR3 DNA reads TGCGCCAGCAGCCAAGAGAGGCTAGCGGGAGGCTGGGGGGGCACAGATACGCAGTATTTT. V and J are TRBV4-1 and TRBJ2-3, with 11 bases identical to TRBD2. Losses at the gene ends were 0 bases for V and 1 base for J; bases not matched to a gene: 12. Germline V CDR1 and CDR2: MGHRA, YSYEKL. This CDR3 region has 20 residues.

The rearrangement uses TRBV29-1 and TRBJ1-1, with D maybe TRBD1 (6 bases). The V end lost 7 bases, the J end lost 2 bases, and 11 bases lay between the germline ends. This CDR3 is built from 12 residues. The germline gives CDR1 SQVTM, CDR2 ANQGSEA. The CDR3 protein is CSARTVNTEAFF. For the CDR3, the DNA is TGCAGCGCCCGGACAGTCAACACTGAAGCTTTCTTT.

This clonotype occurred once. This chain joins TRBV7-8 and TRBJ2-3; D not certain. V gave up 6 bases and J gave up 5 bases, with 6 bases separating them. The CDR3 contains 11 residues. CDR1 is SGHVS, CDR2 FQNEAQ, per germline. CDR3 DNA sequence: TGTGCCAGCAGAGAAAAAGATACGCAGTATTTT. Translated: CASREKDTQYF. Drawing the rest from reference TRBV7-8 and TRBJ2-3, the complete variable domain is GAGVSQSPRYKVAKRGQDVALRCDPISGHVSLFWYQQALGQGPEFLTYFQNEAQLDKSGLPSDRFFAERPEGSVSTLKIQRTQQEDSAVYLCASREKDTQYFGPGTRLTVL.

This rearrangement joins TRBV12-3 or TRBV12-4 to TRBJ2-7; 9 bases line up with TRBD1. CDR3 length equals 17 residues. The junction had 12 bases not matched to a gene; V was cut back by 4 bases and J by 2 bases. CDR3 in DNA: TGTGCCAGCAGTTCCAACCCTTTCAACAGGGGGCCCTACGAGCAGTACTTC. It specifies CASSSNPFNRGPYEQYF.

The chain uses TRBV20-1 and TRBJ2-2; possible D gene TRBD2, 6 bases. Germline V gene sequence: CDR1 DFQATT, CDR2 SNEGSKA (reference sequence). The V and J ends lost 4 bases and 3 bases respectively, with 9 bases between them. There are 13 residues in the CDR3. CDR3 sequence reads: CSAMGLHTGELFF. CDR3 bases: TGCAGTGCTATGGGACTGCACACCGGGGAGCTGTTTTTT.

This clonotype turned up a few times. V and J are TRBV5-5 and TRBJ2-2; D is unclear. CDR3 length equals 15 residues. V lost 0 bases and J 0 bases, leaving 6 bases between the germline ends. Germline CDR1 SGHKS, CDR2 YYEKEE (reference sequence). For the CDR3, the DNA is TGTGCCAGCAGCTTGGAGGTGTCGAACACCGGGGAGCTGTTTTTT. Translating gives CASSLEVSNTGELFF.

Only a few counts were recorded for this clonotype. The V gene is TRBV19, the J gene TRBJ1-6; the D gene is possibly TRBD1 (6 bases). The V and J ends lost 5 bases and 10 bases respectively, with 18 bases between them. Per the germline V gene, CDR1 is LNHDA and CDR2 is SQIVND (reference sequence). The CDR3 runs 15 residues. The DNA of the CDR3 is TGTGCCAGTAGTTCGAGGACAGAAGAAAACTCACCCCTCCACTTT. It translates to CASSSRTEENSPLHF.

The chain carries TRBV28 and TRBJ1-5; D not certain. Germline V gene data show CDR1 as MDHEN and CDR2 as SYDVKM. The CDR3 extends over 13 amino acids. V was shortened by 7 bases and J by 7 bases, with 14 bases between the two germline ends. CDR3 DNA sequence: TGTGCCAGCACTCAGCCGGCGGAGCAGCCCCAGCATTTT. Protein product: CASTQPAEQPQHF.

At least ten counts were recorded for this clonotype. In DNA, the CDR3 is TGTGCCAGCAGCCAAGATTCTAGCGGGGGTGCCAGAGAGACCCAGTACTTC. Protein sequence: CASSQDSSGGARETQYF. The rearrangement uses TRBV3-1 and TRBJ2-5; 10 bases agree with TRBD2. The CDR3 length is 17 residues. The V gene's germline CDR1 is LGHDT and CDR2 YNNKEL (reference sequence). Germline trimming cut 0 bases from V and 4 bases from J; bases unmatched to any gene: 8.

This clonotype was seen a few times. The CDR3 loop is CSARNTGGGYYGYTF. CDR3 bases: TGCAGTGCTAGAAACACAGGGGGGGGTTACTATGGCTACACCTTC. The chain is built from TRBV20-1 and TRBJ1-2; 8 nucleotides line up with TRBD1. This CDR3 contains 15 residues. V shed 2 bases and J 3 bases; nucleotides not matched to a gene: 8. Germline CDR1 is DFQATT and CDR2 is SNEGSKA (reference sequence).

This clonotype was seen a few times. The chain has TRBV15 and TRBJ1-5; a weak D match, TRBD1 (5 bases). This CDR3 is 13 amino acids long. The germline V gene has CDR1 LNHNV and CDR2 YYDKDF (reference sequence). Deletions cut 3 bases from V and 5 bases from J, with 8 bases between. In DNA, the CDR3 is TGTGCCACCAGCAGTTTACAGGATCAGCCCCAGCATTTT. Encoded protein: CATSSLQDQPQHF. The entire variable domain, with the rest obtained from reference TRBV15 and TRBJ1-5, is as follows: DAMVIQNPRYQVTQFGKPVTLSCSQTLNHNVMYWYQQKSSQAPKLLFHYYDKDFNNEADTPDNFQSRRPNTSFCFLDIRSPGLGDTAMYLCATSSLQDQPQHFGDGTRLSIL.

This clonotype was counted between two and nine times. The J gene is TRBJ1-5, the V gene TRBV19, with 7 bases aligning to TRBD1. V shed 8 bases, J shed 4 bases, and the junction held 14 bases outside the gene matches. The CDR3 covers 16 residues. Germline CDR1 reads LNHDA; CDR2 reads SQIVND (reference sequence). For the CDR3, the DNA is TGTGCCAGTTGCCGACAGGGTCAAGGGGGAAATCAGCCCCAGCATTTT. Translation: CASCRQGQGGNQPQHF.